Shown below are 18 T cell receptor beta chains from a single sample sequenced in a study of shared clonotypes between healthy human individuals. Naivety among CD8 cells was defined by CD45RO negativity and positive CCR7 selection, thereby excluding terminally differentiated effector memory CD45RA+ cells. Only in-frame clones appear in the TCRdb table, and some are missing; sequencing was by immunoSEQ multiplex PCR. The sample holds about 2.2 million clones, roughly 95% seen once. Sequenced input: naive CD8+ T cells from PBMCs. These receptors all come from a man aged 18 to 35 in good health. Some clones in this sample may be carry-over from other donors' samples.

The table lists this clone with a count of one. CDR3 nucleotides: TGTGCCAGCAGTGGAGAGGGGGCGAGTTCACCCCTCCACTTT. This codes for CASSGEGASSPLHF. This chain joins TRBV6-5 and TRBJ1-6, with 7 bases aligning to TRBD1. This CDR3 is built from 14 residues. With 5 bases clipped from V and 9 bases from J, the junction kept 7 bases outside the gene matches. Looked up from germline, CDR1 is MNHEY and CDR2 is SVGAGI.

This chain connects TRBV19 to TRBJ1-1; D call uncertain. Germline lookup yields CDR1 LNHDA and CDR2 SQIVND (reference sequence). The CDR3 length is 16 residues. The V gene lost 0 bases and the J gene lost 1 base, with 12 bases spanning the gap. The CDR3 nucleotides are TGTGCCAGTAGTATAGATCGGGAGGGCACGAACACTGAAGCTTTCTTT. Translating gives CASSIDREGTNTEAFF.

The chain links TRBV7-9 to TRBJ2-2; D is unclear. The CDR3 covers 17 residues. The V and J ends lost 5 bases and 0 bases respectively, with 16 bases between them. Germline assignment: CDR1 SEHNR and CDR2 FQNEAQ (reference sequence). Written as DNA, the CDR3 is TGTGCCAGCAGCCCCTACCGATGGGCAGCGAACACCGGGGAGCTGTTTTTT. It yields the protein CASSPYRWAANTGELFF.

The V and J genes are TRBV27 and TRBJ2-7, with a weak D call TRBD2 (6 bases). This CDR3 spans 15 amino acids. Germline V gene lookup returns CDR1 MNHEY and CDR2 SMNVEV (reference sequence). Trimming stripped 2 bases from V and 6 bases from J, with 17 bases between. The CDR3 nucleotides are TGTGCCAGCAGTTTAATGGGGACTTCCCCCAGCGAGCAGTACTTC. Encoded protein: CASSLMGTSPSEQYF.

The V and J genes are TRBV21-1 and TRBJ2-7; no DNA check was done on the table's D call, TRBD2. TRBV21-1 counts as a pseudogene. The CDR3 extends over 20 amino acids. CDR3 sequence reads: CASSKECGRAPNSLPYEQYF. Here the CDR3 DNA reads TGTGCCAGCAGCAAAGAGTGCGGGAGGGCCCCAAACTCGCTTCCCTACGAGCAGTACTTC.

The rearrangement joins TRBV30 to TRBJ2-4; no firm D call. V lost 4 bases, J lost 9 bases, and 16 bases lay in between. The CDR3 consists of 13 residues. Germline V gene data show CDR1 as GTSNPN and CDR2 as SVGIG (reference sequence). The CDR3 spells CAWKQFRAAIQYF. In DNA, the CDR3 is TGTGCCTGGAAACAATTTCGGGCAGCCATTCAGTACTTC.

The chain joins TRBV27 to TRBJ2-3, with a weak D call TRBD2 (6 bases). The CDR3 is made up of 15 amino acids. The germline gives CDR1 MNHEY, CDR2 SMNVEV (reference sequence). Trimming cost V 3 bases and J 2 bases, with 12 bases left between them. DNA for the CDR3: TGTGCCAGCAGTTTTGGTGGGGGGACCACAGATACGCAGTATTTT. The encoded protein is CASSFGGGTTDTQYF.

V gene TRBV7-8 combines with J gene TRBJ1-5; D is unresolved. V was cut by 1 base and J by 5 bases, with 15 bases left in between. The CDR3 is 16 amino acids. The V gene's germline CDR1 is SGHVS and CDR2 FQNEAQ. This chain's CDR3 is CASSLGVVGSDQPQHF. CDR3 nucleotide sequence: TGTGCCAGCAGCTTAGGCGTAGTAGGGTCGGATCAGCCCCAGCATTTT. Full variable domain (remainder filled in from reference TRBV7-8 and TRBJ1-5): GAGVSQSPRYKVAKRGQDVALRCDPISGHVSLFWYQQALGQGPEFLTYFQNEAQLDKSGLPSDRFFAERPEGSVSTLKIQRTQQEDSAVYLCASSLGVVGSDQPQHFGDGTRLSIL.

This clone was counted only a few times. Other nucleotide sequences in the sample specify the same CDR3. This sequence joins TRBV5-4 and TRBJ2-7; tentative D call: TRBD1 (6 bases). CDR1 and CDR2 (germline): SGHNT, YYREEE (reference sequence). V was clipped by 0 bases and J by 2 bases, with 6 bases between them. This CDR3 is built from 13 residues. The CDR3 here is CASSLDRAYEQYF. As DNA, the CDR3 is TGTGCCAGCAGCTTGGACAGGGCCTACGAGCAGTACTTC.

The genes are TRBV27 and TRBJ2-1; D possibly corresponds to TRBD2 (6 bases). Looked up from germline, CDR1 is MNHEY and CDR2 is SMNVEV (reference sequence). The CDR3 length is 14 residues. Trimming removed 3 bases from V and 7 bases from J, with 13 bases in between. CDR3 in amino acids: CASSFEAGRNEQFF. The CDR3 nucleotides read TGTGCCAGCAGTTTCGAGGCGGGACGGAATGAGCAGTTCTTC.

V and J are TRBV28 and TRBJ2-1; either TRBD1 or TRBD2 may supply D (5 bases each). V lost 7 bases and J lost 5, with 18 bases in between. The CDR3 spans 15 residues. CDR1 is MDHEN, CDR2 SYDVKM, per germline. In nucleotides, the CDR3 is TGTGCCAGCAATCGTGGCCGGGGCCGCGACAATGAGCAGTTCTTC. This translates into CASNRGRGRDNEQFF.

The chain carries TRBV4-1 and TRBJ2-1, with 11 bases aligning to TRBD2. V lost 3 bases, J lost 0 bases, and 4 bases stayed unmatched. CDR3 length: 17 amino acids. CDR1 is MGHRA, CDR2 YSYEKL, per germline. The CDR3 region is CASSQGLAESSYNEQFF. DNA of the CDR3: TGCGCCAGCAGCCAGGGACTAGCGGAAAGCTCCTACAATGAGCAGTTCTTC.

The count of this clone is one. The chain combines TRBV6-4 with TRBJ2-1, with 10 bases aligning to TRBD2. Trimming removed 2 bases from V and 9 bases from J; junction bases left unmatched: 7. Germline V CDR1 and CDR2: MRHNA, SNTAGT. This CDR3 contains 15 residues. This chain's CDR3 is CASSDASGSGGEQFF. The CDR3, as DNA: TGTGCCAGCAGTGACGCTAGCGGGAGCGGGGGTGAGCAGTTCTTC.

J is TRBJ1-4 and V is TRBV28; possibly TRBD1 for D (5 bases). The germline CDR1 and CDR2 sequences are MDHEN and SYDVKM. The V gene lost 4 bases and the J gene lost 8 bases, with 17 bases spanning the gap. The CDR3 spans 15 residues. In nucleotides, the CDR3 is TGTGCCAGCAGTTGGCCCAGGGAAAAGGTCGAAAAACTGTTTTTT. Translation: CASSWPREKVEKLFF. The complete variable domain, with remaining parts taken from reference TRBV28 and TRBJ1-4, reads DVKVTQSSRYLVKRTGEKVFLECVQDMDHENMFWYRQDPGLGLRLIYFSYDVKMKEKGDIPEGYSVSREKKERFSLILESASTNQTSMYLCASSWPREKVEKLFFGSGTQLSVL.

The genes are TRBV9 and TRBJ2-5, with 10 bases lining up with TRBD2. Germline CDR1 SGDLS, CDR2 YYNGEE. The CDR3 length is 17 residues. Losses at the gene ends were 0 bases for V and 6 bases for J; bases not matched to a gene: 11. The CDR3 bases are TGTGCCAGCAGCGTAGCCCTAGCGGGAGACCCCCTGAAGACCCAGTACTTC. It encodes CASSVALAGDPLKTQYF.

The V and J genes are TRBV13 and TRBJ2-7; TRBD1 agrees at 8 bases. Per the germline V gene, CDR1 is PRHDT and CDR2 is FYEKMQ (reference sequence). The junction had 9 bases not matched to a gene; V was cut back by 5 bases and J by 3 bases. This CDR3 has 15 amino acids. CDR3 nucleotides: TGTGCCAGCAGCACCAGACAGGGGTCCTACTACGAGCAGTACTTC. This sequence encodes CASSTRQGSYYEQYF.

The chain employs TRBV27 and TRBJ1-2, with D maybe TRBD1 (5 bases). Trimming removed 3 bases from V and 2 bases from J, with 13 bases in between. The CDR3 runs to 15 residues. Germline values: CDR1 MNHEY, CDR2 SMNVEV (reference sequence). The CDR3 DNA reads TGTGCCAGCAGTTTGGCGCAGGGACCCAACTATGGCTACACCTTC. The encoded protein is CASSLAQGPNYGYTF.

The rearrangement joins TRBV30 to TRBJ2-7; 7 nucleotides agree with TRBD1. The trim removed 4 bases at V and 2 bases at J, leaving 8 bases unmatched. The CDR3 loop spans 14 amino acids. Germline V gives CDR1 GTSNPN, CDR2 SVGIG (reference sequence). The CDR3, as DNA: TGTGCCTGGACCGACAGGGCGGTAGCCTACGAGCAGTACTTC. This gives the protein CAWTDRAVAYEQYF. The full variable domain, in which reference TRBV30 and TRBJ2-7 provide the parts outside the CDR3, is SQTIHQWPATLVQPVGSPLSLECTVEGTSNPNLYWYRQAAGRGLQLLFYSVGIGQISSEVPQNLSASRPQDRQFILSSKKLLLSDSGFYLCAWTDRAVAYEQYFGPGTRLTVT.